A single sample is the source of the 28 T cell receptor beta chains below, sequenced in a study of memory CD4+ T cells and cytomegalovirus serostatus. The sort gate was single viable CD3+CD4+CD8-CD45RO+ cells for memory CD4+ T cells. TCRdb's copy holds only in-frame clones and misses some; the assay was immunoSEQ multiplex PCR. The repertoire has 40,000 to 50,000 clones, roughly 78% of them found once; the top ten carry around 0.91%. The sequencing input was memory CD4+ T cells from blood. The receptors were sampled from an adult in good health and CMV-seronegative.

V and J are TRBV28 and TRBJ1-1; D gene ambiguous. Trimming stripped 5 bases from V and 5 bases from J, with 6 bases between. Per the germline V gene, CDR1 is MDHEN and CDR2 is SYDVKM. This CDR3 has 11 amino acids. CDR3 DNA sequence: TGTGCCAGCAGTATGAGGACTGAAGCTTTCTTT. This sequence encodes CASSMRTEAFF.

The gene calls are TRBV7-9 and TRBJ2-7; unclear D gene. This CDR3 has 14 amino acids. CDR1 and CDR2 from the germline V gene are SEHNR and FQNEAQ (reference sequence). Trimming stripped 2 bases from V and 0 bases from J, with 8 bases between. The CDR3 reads CASSLRQSSYEQYF. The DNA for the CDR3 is TGTGCCAGCAGCTTAAGGCAGAGCTCCTACGAGCAGTACTTC.

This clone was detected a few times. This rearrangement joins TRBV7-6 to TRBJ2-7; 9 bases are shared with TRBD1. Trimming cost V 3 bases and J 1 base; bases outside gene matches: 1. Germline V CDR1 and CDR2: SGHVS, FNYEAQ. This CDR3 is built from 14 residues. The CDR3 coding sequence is TGTGCCAGCAGCTTTGGGACAGGGTCCTACGAGCAGTACTTC. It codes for CASSFGTGSYEQYF.

Written as DNA, the CDR3 is TGCGCCAGCAGCCCATTCGACAGGTTAGAGACCCAGTACTTC. This codes for CASSPFDRLETQYF. This chain connects TRBV5-1 to TRBJ2-5; TRBD1 might be the D (6 bases). V was cut by 4 bases and J by 4 bases, with 14 bases left in between. The CDR3 runs to 14 residues. Germline assignment: CDR1 SGHRS and CDR2 YFSETQ. Full variable domain (missing parts from reference TRBV5-1 and TRBJ2-5): KAGVTQTPRYLIKTRGQQVTLSCSPISGHRSVSWYQQTPGQGLQFLFEYFSETQRNKGNFPGRFSGRQFSNSRSEMNVSTLELGDSALYLCASSPFDRLETQYFGPGTRLLVL.

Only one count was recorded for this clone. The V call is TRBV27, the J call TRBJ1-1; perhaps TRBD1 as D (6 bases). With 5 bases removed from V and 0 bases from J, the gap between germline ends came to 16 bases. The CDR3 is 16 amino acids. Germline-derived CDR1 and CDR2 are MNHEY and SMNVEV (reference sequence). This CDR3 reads CASSLSSGAVNTEAFF. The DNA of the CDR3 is TGTGCCAGCAGTCTTTCCTCAGGGGCTGTGAACACTGAAGCTTTCTTT.

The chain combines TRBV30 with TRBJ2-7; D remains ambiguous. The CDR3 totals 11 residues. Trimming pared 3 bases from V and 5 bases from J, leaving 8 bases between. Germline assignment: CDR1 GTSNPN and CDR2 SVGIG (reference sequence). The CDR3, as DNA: TGTGCCTGGAGCCCCCGGGACGAGCAGTACTTC. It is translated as CAWSPRDEQYF.

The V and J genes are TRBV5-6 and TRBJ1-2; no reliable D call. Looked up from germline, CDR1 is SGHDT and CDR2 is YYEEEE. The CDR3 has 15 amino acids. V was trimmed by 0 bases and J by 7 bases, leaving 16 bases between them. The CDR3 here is CASSLEAGQWGGYTF. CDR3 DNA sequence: TGTGCCAGCAGCTTGGAGGCAGGCCAGTGGGGTGGCTACACCTTC.

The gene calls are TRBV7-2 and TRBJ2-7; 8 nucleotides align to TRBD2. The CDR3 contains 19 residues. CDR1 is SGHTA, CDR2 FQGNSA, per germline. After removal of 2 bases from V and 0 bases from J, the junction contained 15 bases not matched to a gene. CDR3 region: CASSLPAKSGGLSSYEQYF. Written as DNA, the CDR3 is TGTGCCAGCAGCTTACCCGCCAAGAGCGGGGGCCTTAGCTCCTACGAGCAGTACTTC.

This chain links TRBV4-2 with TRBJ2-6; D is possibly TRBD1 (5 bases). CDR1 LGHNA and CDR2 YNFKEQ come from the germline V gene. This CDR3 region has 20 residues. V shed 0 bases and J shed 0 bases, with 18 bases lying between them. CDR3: CASSQDNWTPADSGANVLTF. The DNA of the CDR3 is TGTGCCAGCAGCCAAGATAATTGGACACCGGCCGACTCTGGGGCCAACGTCCTGACTTTC.

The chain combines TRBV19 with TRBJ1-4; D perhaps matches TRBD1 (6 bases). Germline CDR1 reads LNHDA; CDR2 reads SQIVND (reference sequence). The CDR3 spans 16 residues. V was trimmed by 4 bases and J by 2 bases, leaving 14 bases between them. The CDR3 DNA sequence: TGTGCCAGTAGTAGCGTCCGGGGGGCCACTAATGAAAAACTGTTTTTT. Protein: CASSSVRGATNEKLFF.

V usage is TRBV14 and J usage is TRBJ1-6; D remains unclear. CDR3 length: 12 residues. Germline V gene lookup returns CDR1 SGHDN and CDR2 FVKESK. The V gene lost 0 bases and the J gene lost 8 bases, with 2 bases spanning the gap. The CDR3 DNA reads TGTGCCAGCAGCCAAGAGGATTCACCCCTCCACTTT. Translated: CASSQEDSPLHF.

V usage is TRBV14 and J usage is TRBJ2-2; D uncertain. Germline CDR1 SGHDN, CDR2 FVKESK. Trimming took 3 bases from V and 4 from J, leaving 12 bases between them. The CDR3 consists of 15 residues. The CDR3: CASSQSFRSTGELFF. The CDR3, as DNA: TGTGCCAGCAGCCAGTCTTTTAGGAGCACCGGGGAGCTGTTTTTT.

CDR3 sequence: CASSQAPGSSYEQYF. DNA of the CDR3: TGCGCCAGCAGCCAAGCCCCAGGGAGCTCCTACGAGCAGTACTTC. The chain uses TRBV4-1 and TRBJ2-7; possibly TRBD1 or TRBD2 for D (5 bases each). This CDR3 comprises 15 residues. Looked up from germline, CDR1 is MGHRA and CDR2 is YSYEKL. Trimming took 1 base from V and 0 from J, leaving 10 bases between them.

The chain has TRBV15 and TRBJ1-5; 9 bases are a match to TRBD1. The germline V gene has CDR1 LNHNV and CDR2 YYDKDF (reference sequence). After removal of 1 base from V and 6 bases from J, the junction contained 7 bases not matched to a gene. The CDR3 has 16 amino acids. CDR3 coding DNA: TGTGCCACCAGCAGAGTCAGGGTACAGGGGGCTCAGCCCCAGCATTTT. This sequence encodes CATSRVRVQGAQPQHF.

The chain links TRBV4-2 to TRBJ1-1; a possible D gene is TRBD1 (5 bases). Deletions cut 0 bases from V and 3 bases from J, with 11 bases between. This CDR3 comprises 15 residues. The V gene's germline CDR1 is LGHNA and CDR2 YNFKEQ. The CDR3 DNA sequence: TGTGCCAGCAGCCAAGAAGGGGCCAGGGACACTGAAGCTTTCTTT. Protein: CASSQEGARDTEAFF.

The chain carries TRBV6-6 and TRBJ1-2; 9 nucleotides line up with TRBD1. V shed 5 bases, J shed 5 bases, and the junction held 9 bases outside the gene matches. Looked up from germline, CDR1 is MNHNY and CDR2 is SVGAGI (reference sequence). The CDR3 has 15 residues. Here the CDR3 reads CASSAKGTGKYGYTF. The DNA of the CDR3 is TGTGCCAGCAGTGCAAAGGGGACAGGGAAATATGGCTACACCTTC.

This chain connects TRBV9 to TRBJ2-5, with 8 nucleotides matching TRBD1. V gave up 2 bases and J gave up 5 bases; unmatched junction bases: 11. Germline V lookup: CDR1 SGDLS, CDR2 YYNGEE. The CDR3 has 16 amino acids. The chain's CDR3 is CASSVSSRTGSETQYF. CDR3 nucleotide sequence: TGTGCCAGCAGCGTCTCGTCTAGGACAGGGAGCGAGACCCAGTACTTC.

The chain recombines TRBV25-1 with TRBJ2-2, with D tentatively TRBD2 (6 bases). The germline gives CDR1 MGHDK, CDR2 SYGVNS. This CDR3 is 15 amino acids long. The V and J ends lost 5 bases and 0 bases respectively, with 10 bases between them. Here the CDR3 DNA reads TGTGCCAGCAGTTTGACGGGGGCGAACACCGGGGAGCTGTTTTTT. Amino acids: CASSLTGANTGELFF.

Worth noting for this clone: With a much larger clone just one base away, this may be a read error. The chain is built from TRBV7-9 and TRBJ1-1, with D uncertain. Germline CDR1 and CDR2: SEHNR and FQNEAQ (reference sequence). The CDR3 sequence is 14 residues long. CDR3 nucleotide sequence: TGTGCCGGCAGCATTTCAAGGATGAACACTGAAGCTTTCTTT. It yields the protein CAGSISRMNTEAFF.

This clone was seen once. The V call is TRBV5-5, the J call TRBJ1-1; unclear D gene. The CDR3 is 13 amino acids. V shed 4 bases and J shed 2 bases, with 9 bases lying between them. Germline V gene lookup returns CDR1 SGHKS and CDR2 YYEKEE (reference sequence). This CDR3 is CASSPSSNTEAFF. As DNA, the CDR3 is TGTGCCAGCAGCCCGTCAAGCAACACTGAAGCTTTCTTT.

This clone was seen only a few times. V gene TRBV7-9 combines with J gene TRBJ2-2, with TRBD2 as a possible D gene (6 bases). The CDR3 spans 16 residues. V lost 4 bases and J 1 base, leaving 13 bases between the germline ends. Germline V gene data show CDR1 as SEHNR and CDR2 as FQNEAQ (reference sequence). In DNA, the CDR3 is TGTGCCAGCAGCTCCATTATGGGGGGGAACACCGGGGAGCTGTTTTTT. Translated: CASSSIMGGNTGELFF. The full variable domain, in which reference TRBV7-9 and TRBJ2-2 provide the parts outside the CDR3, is DTGVSQNPRHKITKRGQNVTFRCDPISEHNRLYWYRQTLGQGPEFLTYFQNEAQLEKSRLLSDRFSAERPKGSFSTLEIQRTEQGDSAMYLCASSSIMGGNTGELFFGEGSRLTVL.

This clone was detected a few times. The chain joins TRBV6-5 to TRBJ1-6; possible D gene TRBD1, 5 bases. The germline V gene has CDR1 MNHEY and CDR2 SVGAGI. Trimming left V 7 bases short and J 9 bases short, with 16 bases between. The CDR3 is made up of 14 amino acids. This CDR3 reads CASNQGQRGSPLHF. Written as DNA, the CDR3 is TGTGCCAGCAACCAGGGTCAGAGGGGTTCACCCCTCCACTTT.

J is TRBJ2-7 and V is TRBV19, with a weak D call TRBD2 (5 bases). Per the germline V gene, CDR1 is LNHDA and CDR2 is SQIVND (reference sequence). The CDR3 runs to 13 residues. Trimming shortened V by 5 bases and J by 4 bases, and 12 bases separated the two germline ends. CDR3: CASSSETMYEQYF. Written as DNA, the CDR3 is TGTGCCAGTAGTTCAGAGACTATGTACGAGCAGTACTTC.

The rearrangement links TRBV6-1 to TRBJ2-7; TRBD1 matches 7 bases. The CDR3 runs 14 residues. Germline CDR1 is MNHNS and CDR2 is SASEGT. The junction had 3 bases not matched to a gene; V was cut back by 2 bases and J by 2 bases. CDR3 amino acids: CASSERDRAYEQYF. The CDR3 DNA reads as TGTGCCAGCAGTGAACGTGACAGGGCCTACGAGCAGTACTTC.

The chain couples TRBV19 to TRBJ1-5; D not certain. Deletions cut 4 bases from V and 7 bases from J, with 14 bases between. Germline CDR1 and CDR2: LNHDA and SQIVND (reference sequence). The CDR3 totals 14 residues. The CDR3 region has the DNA TGTGCCAGTAGTAGAGGGATTTCGGGGCAGCCCCAGCATTTT. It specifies CASSRGISGQPQHF.

The CDR3 sequence: CASSLLGRVGAGELFF. The CDR3 DNA reads TGTGCCAGCAGCTTACTCGGACGGGTTGGGGCAGGGGAGCTGTTTTTT. The V call is TRBV7-3, the J call TRBJ2-2, with D possibly TRBD1 on 5 matching bases. Trimming removed 2 bases from V and 8 bases from J, with 18 bases in between. The CDR3 sequence is 16 residues long. Germline values: CDR1 SGHTA, CDR2 FQGTGA.

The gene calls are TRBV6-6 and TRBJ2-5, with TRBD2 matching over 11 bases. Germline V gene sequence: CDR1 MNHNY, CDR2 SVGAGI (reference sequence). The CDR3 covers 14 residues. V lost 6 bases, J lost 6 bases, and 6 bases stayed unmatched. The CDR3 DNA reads TGTGCCAGCAGCCCCGGGACTAGCGGACAGACCCAGTACTTC. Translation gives CASSPGTSGQTQYF.

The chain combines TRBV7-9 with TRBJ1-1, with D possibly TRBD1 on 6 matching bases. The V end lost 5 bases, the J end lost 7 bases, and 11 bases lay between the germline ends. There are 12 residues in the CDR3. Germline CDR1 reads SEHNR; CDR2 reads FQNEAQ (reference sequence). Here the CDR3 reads CASSPRTDEAFF. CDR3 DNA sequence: TGTGCCAGCAGCCCCCGGACAGATGAAGCTTTCTTT.